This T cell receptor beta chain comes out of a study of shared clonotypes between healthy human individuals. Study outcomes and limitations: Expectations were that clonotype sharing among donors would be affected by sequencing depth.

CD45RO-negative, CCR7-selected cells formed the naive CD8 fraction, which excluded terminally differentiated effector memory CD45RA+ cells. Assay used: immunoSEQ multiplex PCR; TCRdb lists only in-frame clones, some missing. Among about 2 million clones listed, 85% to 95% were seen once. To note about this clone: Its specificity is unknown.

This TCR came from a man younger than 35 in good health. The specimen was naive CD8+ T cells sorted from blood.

This CDR3 reads CASSLALAGPDTQYF. The DNA for the CDR3 is TGTGCCAGCAGCTTAGCGCTTGCGGGACCAGATACGCAGTATTTT. This chain uses TRBV7-9 with TRBJ2-3, with D possibly matching TRBD2 (6 bases). CDR1 SEHNR and CDR2 FQNEAQ come from the germline V gene (reference sequence). The CDR3 length is 15 residues. Trimming removed 0 bases from V and 4 bases from J, with 11 bases in between.